Listed below are T cell receptor beta chains from one sample, sequenced in a study of blood T cell repertoires in COVID-19. Here immunoSEQ multiplex PCR was the method, and the copy in TCRdb shows in-frame clones only, minus some. Of 25,000 to 30,000 clones listed, around 85% are singletons. Sample: peripheral blood. These receptors all stem from a human donor in a cohort sampled during active COVID-19. Each CDR3 is given with its conserved first and last residue. The D gene is left open where the match is weak. Clone sizes are given selectively: once, few, many, or a class where the clone is expanded.

CDR3nt: TGTGCCAGCAGTTTGGCCGACAGGCCTCGGTGGCAGTACTTC
CDR3aa: CASSLADRPRWQYF
d_gene: .
v_gene: TRBV28
j_gene: TRBJ2-7
abundance: few

CDR3nt: TGTGCCAGCAGCACTCGGAGGGGGGGCGCGGTGAACACTGAAGCTTTCTTT
CDR3aa: CASSTRRGGAVNTEAFF
d_gene: .
v_gene: TRBV5-4
j_gene: TRBJ1-1
abundance: few

CDR3nt: TGCAGCGTTGGCACGGGAGGCTCCTACAATGAGCAGTTCTTC
CDR3aa: CSVGTGGSYNEQFF
d_gene: TRBD2
v_gene: TRBV29-1
j_gene: TRBJ2-1
abundance: .

CDR3nt: TGTGCCAGCAGTGTCGGAACGGGAGCGGCGTCCCAGTACTTC
CDR3aa: CASSVGTGAASQYF
d_gene: .
v_gene: TRBV2
j_gene: TRBJ2-5
abundance: .

CDR3nt: TGTGCCAGCAGTTGGGAAGGGGATAATTCACCCCTCCACTTT
CDR3aa: CASSWEGDNSPLHF
d_gene: .
v_gene: TRBV6-5
j_gene: TRBJ1-6
abundance: few

CDR3nt: TGCGCCAGCAATCTCGACCGTGGTGAACTAGGCTACAATGAGCAGTTCTTC
CDR3aa: CASNLDRGELGYNEQFF
d_gene: .
v_gene: TRBV10-2
j_gene: TRBJ2-1
abundance: .

CDR3nt: TGTGCCAGCAGCAACCAGGGACTAGTCCAAGAGACCCAGTACTTC
CDR3aa: CASSNQGLVQETQYF
d_gene: TRBD2
v_gene: TRBV9
j_gene: TRBJ2-5
abundance: .

CDR3nt: TGTGCCAGCAGTTTATCGGGGGTGCACGAGCAGTACTTC
CDR3aa: CASSLSGVHEQYF
d_gene: .
v_gene: TRBV28
j_gene: TRBJ2-7
abundance: medium-sized

CDR3nt: TGTGCCAGCAGTTCCCCAAACACCGGGGAGCTGTTTTTT
CDR3aa: CASSSPNTGELFF
d_gene: .
v_gene: TRBV12-3/TRBV12-4
j_gene: TRBJ2-2
abundance: once

CDR3nt: TGTGCCAGCAGTGACAGAAGCAATCAGCCCCAGCATTTT
CDR3aa: CASSDRSNQPQHF
d_gene: .
v_gene: TRBV6-1
j_gene: TRBJ1-5
abundance: .

CDR3nt: TGTGCCAGCAGCGTCGGGACAGGGTTTACGGATACGCAGTATTTT
CDR3aa: CASSVGTGFTDTQYF
d_gene: TRBD1
v_gene: TRBV27
j_gene: TRBJ2-3
abundance: .

CDR3nt: TGTGCCAGCTCACCGGATTCGACGGGGAATAATTCACCCCTCCACTTT
CDR3aa: CASSPDSTGNNSPLHF
d_gene: .
v_gene: TRBV18
j_gene: TRBJ1-6
abundance: once

CDR3nt: TGTGCCAGCAGTGTTACCCCCACAGGGGCTGGGGGGACTGAAGCTTTCTTT
CDR3aa: CASSVTPTGAGGTEAFF
d_gene: TRBD1
v_gene: TRBV28
j_gene: TRBJ1-1
abundance: .

CDR3nt: TGCAGTGCTAGTCGGCAGGGAAACACCGGGGAGCTGTTTTTT
CDR3aa: CSASRQGNTGELFF
d_gene: .
v_gene: TRBV20-1
j_gene: TRBJ2-2
abundance: .

CDR3nt: TGTGCCAGCAGCTTAACCGACAGCACCTACGAGCAGTACTTC
CDR3aa: CASSLTDSTYEQYF
d_gene: .
v_gene: TRBV13
j_gene: TRBJ2-7
abundance: .

CDR3nt: TGCAGCGTGACAGGGGGCGGCGTGAACACTGAAGCTTTCTTT
CDR3aa: CSVTGGGVNTEAFF
d_gene: TRBD1
v_gene: TRBV29-1
j_gene: TRBJ1-1
abundance: .

CDR3nt: TGTGCCAGCAGTACTCCCGATCTGGACTATGGCTACACCTTC
CDR3aa: CASSTPDLDYGYTF
d_gene: .
v_gene: TRBV6-5
j_gene: TRBJ1-2
abundance: .

CDR3nt: TGTGCCAGCAGTGAATCTGAGGGAGCGGTCACCGGGGAGCTGTTTTTT
CDR3aa: CASSESEGAVTGELFF
d_gene: .
v_gene: TRBV2
j_gene: TRBJ2-2
abundance: few

CDR3nt: TGTGCCAGCAGTTACTCGCGAGAGGGCTCCTACGAGCAGTACTTC
CDR3aa: CASSYSREGSYEQYF
d_gene: .
v_gene: TRBV6-5
j_gene: TRBJ2-7
abundance: .

CDR3nt: TGTGCCAGCAGTTTATTTCAGAGCAATCAGCCCCAGCATTTT
CDR3aa: CASSLFQSNQPQHF
d_gene: .
v_gene: TRBV28
j_gene: TRBJ1-5
abundance: .

CDR3nt: TGTGCCACCAGCCACAGGACAGGGAGCTCTGGGGCCAACGTCCTGACTTTC
CDR3aa: CATSHRTGSSGANVLTF
d_gene: TRBD1
v_gene: TRBV15
j_gene: TRBJ2-6
abundance: .

CDR3nt: TGCGCCAGCAGCTTGGGAGATTCACCCCTCCACTTT
CDR3aa: CASSLGDSPLHF
d_gene: .
v_gene: TRBV5-1
j_gene: TRBJ1-6
abundance: .

CDR3nt: TGTGCCAGCAGCTTAAGGGGCGGGGCTCCCTACAATGAGCAGTTCTTC
CDR3aa: CASSLRGGAPYNEQFF
d_gene: .
v_gene: TRBV7-3
j_gene: TRBJ2-1
abundance: .

CDR3nt: TGCAGCGTTGTAGGACAGGGCAATCAGCCCCAGCATTTT
CDR3aa: CSVVGQGNQPQHF
d_gene: TRBD1
v_gene: TRBV29-1
j_gene: TRBJ1-5
abundance: .

CDR3nt: TGTGCCAGCAGCTGGACAGGGGGTCGAGTCAAAAACATTCAGTACTTC
CDR3aa: CASSWTGGRVKNIQYF
d_gene: TRBD1
v_gene: TRBV5-4
j_gene: TRBJ2-4
abundance: .

CDR3nt: TGTGCCAGCTCACAGGGACTAGCGGGGGAAGAGACCCAGTACTTC
CDR3aa: CASSQGLAGEETQYF
d_gene: TRBD2
v_gene: TRBV18
j_gene: TRBJ2-5
abundance: .

CDR3nt: TGCGCCAGCAGCTTGGGACAGGACCCCAATGAAAAACTGTTTTTT
CDR3aa: CASSLGQDPNEKLFF
d_gene: .
v_gene: TRBV5-1
j_gene: TRBJ1-4
abundance: once

CDR3nt: TGTGCCAGCAGCCAAGACAGGGTCCACGAGCAGTACTTC
CDR3aa: CASSQDRVHEQYF
d_gene: TRBD1
v_gene: TRBV5-6
j_gene: TRBJ2-7
abundance: .

CDR3nt: TGTGCCAGCAGTTTGGGGCTAGCGGGAGGAGGAGAGACCCAGTACTTC
CDR3aa: CASSLGLAGGGETQYF
d_gene: TRBD2
v_gene: TRBV27
j_gene: TRBJ2-5
abundance: once

CDR3nt: TGCAGTGCTAGTACAGCAAACACTGAAGCTTTCTTT
CDR3aa: CSASTANTEAFF
d_gene: .
v_gene: TRBV20-1
j_gene: TRBJ1-1
abundance: few

CDR3nt: TGTGCCAGCTCACCCGGGTCGGAAAGCTCCTACGAGCAGTACTTC
CDR3aa: CASSPGSESSYEQYF
d_gene: .
v_gene: TRBV18
j_gene: TRBJ2-7
abundance: .

CDR3nt: TGTGCCAGCAGTGAGTTCAGGGCGCCTTACGAGCAGTACTTC
CDR3aa: CASSEFRAPYEQYF
d_gene: .
v_gene: TRBV6-1
j_gene: TRBJ2-7
abundance: .